This is a list of T cell receptor beta chains from one sample in a study of T cell repertoires in cytomegalovirus infection. TCRdb fed the reads into MiXCR, producing one record per CDR3 protein. The table shows 360,000 or so distinct CDR3 sequences, with roughly 34% occurring only once. These receptors have no known antigen. This specimen consisted of cultured PBMCs, obtained from culture after CMV antigen stimulation. Every receptor here comes from a human donor in good health (CMV status not recorded). Some clones in this sample may be carry-over from other donors' samples. CDR3s include the opening cysteine and the closing phenylalanine or tryptophan. The D gene is left open where the match is weak. Expanded clones are given a class, and other clones once, few, many or no size at all.

TRBV29-1	NA	TRBJ2-5	once	TGCAGCGTTGGACACCTCCAAGAGACCCAGTACTTC	CSVGHLQETQYF
TRBV20-1	NA	TRBJ2-7	NA	TGCAGTGCTAGAGATCTAGCGAACTACGAGCAGTACTTC	CSARDLANYEQYF
TRBV12-5	NA	TRBJ1-1	NA	TGTGCTAGTGGTTTGGTACAGGGTCGCACTGAAGCTTTCTTT	CASGLVQGRTEAFF
TRBV19	TRBD1	TRBJ1-2	NA	TGTGCCAGTAGTGCCTCCGGGACAGGGAGTTCCTATGGCTACACCTTC	CASSASGTGSSYGYTF
TRBV6-2/TRBV6-3	NA	TRBJ1-6	NA	TGTGCCAGCCGGCCTTCAGGGGACAATTCACCCCTCCACTTT	CASRPSGDNSPLHF
TRBV7-2	NA	TRBJ1-2	few	TGTGCCAGCAGCCCGCAGGACCTATTCAAACATGGCTACACCTTC	CASSPQDLFKHGYTF
TRBV7-6	NA	TRBJ1-2	NA	TGTGCCAGCACCCTTCTACAGGTGCCTCATGGCTACACCTTC	CASTLLQVPHGYTF
TRBV4-2	TRBD1	TRBJ1-4	NA	TGTGCCAGCAGTCGCCGAGGACAGGGGTTTGAAAAACTGTTTTTT	CASSRRGQGFEKLFF
TRBV7-9	NA	TRBJ1-6	NA	TGTGCCAGCAGCTTAGAATTAGGCCCCCTCCACTTT	CASSLELGPLHF
TRBV10-3	NA	TRBJ1-6	NA	TGTGCCACCCATTACAACGCGGGATTCTCCTATAATTCACCCCTCCACTTT	CATHYNAGFSYNSPLHF
TRBV11-2	NA	TRBJ2-5	NA	TGTGCCAGCAGCTTGATGGGGATCCAAGAGACCCAGTACTTC	CASSLMGIQETQYF
TRBV7-2	TRBD2	TRBJ2-3	many	TGTGCCAGCAGCTTAGACCTTGGGACTAGCGGGAGAGCAGATACGCAGTATTTT	CASSLDLGTSGRADTQYF
TRBV2	NA	TRBJ1-2	few	TGTGCCAGCTGTCAGAACATTAACTATGGCTACACCTTC	CASCQNINYGYTF
TRBV15	NA	TRBJ2-1	NA	TGTGCCACCAGCAGAGAGGGACCCTACAATGAGCAGTTCTTC	CATSREGPYNEQFF
TRBV20-1	TRBD2	TRBJ2-3	NA	TGCAGTGTCCTAGCGGGAGCGATGGATACGCAGTATTTT	CSVLAGAMDTQYF